This T cell receptor beta chain comes out of a study of T cells in localized non-small cell lung cancer. Concerning this clone: The antigen is undetermined.

Study-wide results and caveats: Density of T cells in blood, when higher, went with longer overall survival. A median of 57 clones ranked among the top 100 in tumor appeared in adjacent lung.

The CDR3 contains 17 residues. Germline V gene data show CDR1 as MGHRA and CDR2 as YSYEKL. V was cut by 0 bases and J by 3 bases, with 18 bases left in between. Generated by immunoSEQ multiplex PCR, the TCRdb table keeps only in-frame clones and is missing some. Of roughly 89,000 clones in the sample, under 95% are singletons; the top ten hold approximately 4%. This receptor was taken from a woman aged 40-69 years with stage II squamous cell lung carcinoma. The V gene is TRBV4-1, the J gene TRBJ2-7; TRBD1 or TRBD2 may be the D gene (5 bases each). Sample: PBMCs, taken before any cancer treatment. In nucleotides, the CDR3 is TGCGCCAGCAGCCAAGAACGACCCACCGGGACCCTCTACGAGCAGTACTTC. Translation: CASSQERPTGTLYEQYF.